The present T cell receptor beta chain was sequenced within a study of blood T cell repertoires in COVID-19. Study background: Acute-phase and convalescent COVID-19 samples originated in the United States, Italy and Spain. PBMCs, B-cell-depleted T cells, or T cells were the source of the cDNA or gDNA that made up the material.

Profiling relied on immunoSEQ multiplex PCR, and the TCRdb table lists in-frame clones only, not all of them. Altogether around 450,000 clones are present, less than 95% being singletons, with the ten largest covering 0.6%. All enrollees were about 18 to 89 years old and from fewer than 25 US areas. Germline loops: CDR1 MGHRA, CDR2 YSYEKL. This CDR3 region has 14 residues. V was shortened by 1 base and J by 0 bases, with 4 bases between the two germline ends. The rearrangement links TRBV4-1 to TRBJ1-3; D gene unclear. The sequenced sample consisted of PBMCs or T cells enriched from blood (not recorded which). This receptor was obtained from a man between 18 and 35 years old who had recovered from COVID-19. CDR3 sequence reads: CASSQVNSGNTIYF. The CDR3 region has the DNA TGCGCCAGCAGCCAAGTAAACTCTGGAAACACCATATATTTT.